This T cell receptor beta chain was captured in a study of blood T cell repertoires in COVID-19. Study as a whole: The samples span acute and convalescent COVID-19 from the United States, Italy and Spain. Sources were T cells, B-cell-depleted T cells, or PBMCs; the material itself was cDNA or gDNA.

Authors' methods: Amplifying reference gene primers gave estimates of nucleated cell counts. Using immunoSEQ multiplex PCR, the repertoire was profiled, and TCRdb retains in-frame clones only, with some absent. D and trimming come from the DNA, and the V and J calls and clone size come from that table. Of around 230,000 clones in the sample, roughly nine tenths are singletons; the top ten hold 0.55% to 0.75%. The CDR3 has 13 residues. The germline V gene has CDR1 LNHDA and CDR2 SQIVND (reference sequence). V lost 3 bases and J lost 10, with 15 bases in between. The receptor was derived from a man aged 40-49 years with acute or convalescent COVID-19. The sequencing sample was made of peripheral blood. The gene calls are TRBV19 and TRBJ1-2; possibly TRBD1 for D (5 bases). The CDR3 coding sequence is TGTGCCAGTAGTATCCTATTTGGGGCTCTCTACACCTTC. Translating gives CASSILFGALYTF.